Listed below are T cell receptor beta chains from one sample, sequenced in a study of blood T cells in healthy people across ages. In TCRdb, the 5' RACE reads were re-called with MiXCR into one record per CDR3 protein. The table includes approximately 1.5 million distinct CDR3 sequences, approximately 32% detected once. Material: blood. The receptors were gathered from a woman younger than 45 in good health. Each CDR3 is given with its conserved first and last residue. A D gene is named only where the DNA matches it firmly. Clone size, where shown, is once, few, many, or a class for clones that have expanded.

TRBJ2-3,TRBV2,few,TRBD2,TGTGCCAGCAGTGCCCTAGCGGGGAGCACAGATACGCAGTATTTT,CASSALAGSTDTQYF
TRBJ2-1,TRBV12-3/TRBV12-4,many,TRBD2,TGTGCCAGCAGTTTGGGGCTAGCGGGAATTAATGAGCAGTTCTTC,CASSLGLAGINEQFF
TRBJ2-5,TRBV24-1,few,-,TGTGCCACCAGTGATCCCCGCAGGGGCCAAGAGACCCAGTACTTC,CATSDPRRGQETQYF
TRBJ2-7,TRBV7-9,-,TRBD2,TGTGCCAGCAGCCACAGGGGCGAAGGACTAGCGGGGACCTACGAGCAGTACTTC,CASSHRGEGLAGTYEQYF
TRBJ1-2,TRBV5-1,-,-,TGCGCCAGCAGCCTTGACAAGACCCCTAACTATGGCTACACCTTC,CASSLDKTPNYGYTF
TRBJ2-2,TRBV20-1,many,TRBD2,TGCAGTGCTAGAGGGTTGGGGACTAGCGGGGAGAACACCGGGGAGCTGTTTTTT,CSARGLGTSGENTGELFF
TRBJ2-3,TRBV3-1,few,-,TGTGCCAGCAGCCCTCAGACGAATACGCAGTATTTT,CASSPQTNTQYF
TRBJ1-2,TRBV4-1,few,-,TGCGCCAGCAGCCAAGAAGGGGCAGGGAGCTATGGCTACACCTTC,CASSQEGAGSYGYTF
TRBJ2-6,TRBV20-1,few,TRBD2,TGCAGTGCCCCCCAGGCGGGAGGGTCTGGGGCCAACGTCCTGACTTTC,CSAPQAGGSGANVLTF
TRBJ2-3,TRBV21-1,-,-,TGTGCCAGCAGCGCGGGGGATAGCGGCCACACAGATACGCAGTATTTT,CASSAGDSGHTDTQYF
TRBJ2-7,TRBV11-2,few,TRBD2,TGTGCCAGCAGCTCTCGGACTAGCGGAGCCCACTACGAGCAGTACTTC,CASSSRTSGAHYEQYF
TRBJ2-4,TRBV20-1,-,TRBD2,TGCAGTGCTACGGCGGGGGAGGCCCCGGTGGGGGAGCAGTACTTC,CSATAGEAPVGEQYF
TRBJ2-7,TRBV4-1,few,-,TGCGCCAGCAGCCAAATTATTGGGACGGCTCCCTACGAGCAGTACTTC,CASSQIIGTAPYEQYF
TRBJ2-1,TRBV7-9,-,TRBD1,TGTGCCAGCACTCACGGACAGGGGGTAGGCGGGAGTGAGAATGAGCAGTTCTTC,CASTHGQGVGGSENEQFF
TRBJ2-3,TRBV4-2,-,TRBD2,TGTGCCAGCAGCCAAGATCCTAGCGGGAGTTTAGATGCGCAGTATTTT,CASSQDPSGSLDAQYF
TRBJ2-5,TRBV20-1,-,-,TGCAGTGCTAGATGGACCGAGACTTGGTACCAAGAGACCCAGTACTTC,CSARWTETWYQETQYF
TRBJ2-1,TRBV27,-,-,TGTGCCAGCAGTTTATCGGGAGGACTTACCTACAATGAGCAGTTCTTC,CASSLSGGLTYNEQFF
TRBJ1-4,TRBV9,few,TRBD1,TGTGCCAGCAGCGTAGCTGGGACAGCATATGAAAAACTGTTTTTT,CASSVAGTAYEKLFF
TRBJ2-5,TRBV20-1,once,-,TGCAGTGCTGAGATCGGCCAGGGGACGCGAGAGACCCAGTACTTC,CSAEIGQGTRETQYF
TRBJ2-5,TRBV4-2,few,TRBD2,TGTGCCAGCAGCCAAGGCCACGGGACTAGCGGCCAAGAGACCCAGTACTTC,CASSQGHGTSGQETQYF
TRBJ1-4,TRBV4-1,-,-,TGCGCCAGCAGCCAAGATAAAGGGGGGGTCAGAAGGTCTAATGAAAAACTGTTTTTT,CASSQDKGGVRRSNEKLFF
TRBJ2-1,TRBV7-9,-,TRBD2,TGTGCCAGCAGCTTCGGGACTAGCGGGGGGGCCGTTTTCCCCCATGAGCAGTTCTTC,CASSFGTSGGAVFPHEQFF
TRBJ2-7,TRBV20-1,few,-,TGCAGTGCTCCCCCGGTGGGCGGCAAATACTACGAGCAGTACTTC,CSAPPVGGKYYEQYF
TRBJ2-7,TRBV29-1,many,TRBD1,TGCAGCGTTGGGACAGGGGGCCTACTACCGGACTCCTACGAGCAGTACTTC,CSVGTGGLLPDSYEQYF
TRBJ2-1,TRBV7-3,-,TRBD1,TGTGCCAGCAACATAGGGACAGGGGCGAATGAGCAGTTCTTC,CASNIGTGANEQFF
TRBJ2-5,TRBV11-2,-,-,TGTGCCAGCAGACCTTTGAACAGCCTACAAGAGACCCAGTACTTC,CASRPLNSLQETQYF
TRBJ2-1,TRBV6-2/TRBV6-3,few,TRBD1,TGTGCCAGCAGTTACCGGACAGGGTCCTACAATGAGCAGTTCTTC,CASSYRTGSYNEQFF
TRBJ1-2,TRBV18,-,-,TGTGCCAGCTCACCAAGAGGGCACGGCTACACCTTC,CASSPRGHGYTF
TRBJ1-5,TRBV20-1,-,-,TGCAGTGCTAGATCCAGGGGACAGCCCCAGCATTTT,CSARSRGQPQHF
TRBJ2-3,TRBV4-1,few,-,TGCGCCAGCAGCCAAGATTACACTCCTTGGGGCACAGATACGCAGTATTTT,CASSQDYTPWGTDTQYF
TRBJ2-1,TRBV5-1,-,-,TGCGCCAGCAGCTGGAGTGGCCAGATAAACAATGAGCAGTTCTTC,CASSWSGQINNEQFF
TRBJ2-3,TRBV20-1,few,TRBD2,TGCAGTGCTAGTTCTAGCGGGAGGGCCGTAGATACGCAGTATTTT,CSASSSGRAVDTQYF
TRBJ2-7,TRBV5-1,-,TRBD1,TGCGCCAGCAGCTCCAAGGACAGGCCCTACGAGCAGTACTTC,CASSSKDRPYEQYF
TRBJ2-5,TRBV6-1,once,TRBD2,TGTGCCAGCCGGCTAGCGGGGGGTGGGTACTTC,CASRLAGGGYF
TRBJ2-1,TRBV4-2,few,TRBD2,TGTGCCAGCAGGACTAGCGGGACCCATTTTTCTTACAATGAGCAGTTCTTC,CASRTSGTHFSYNEQFF
TRBJ1-5,TRBV5-8,few,-,TGTGCCAGCAGCTTGGGTCAGCGCAATCAGCCCCAGCATTTT,CASSLGQRNQPQHF
TRBJ2-7,TRBV7-9,-,TRBD1,TGTGCCAGCGCCAGACAGGGGAGCTCCTACGAGCAGTACTTC,CASARQGSSYEQYF
TRBJ2-7,TRBV15,many,TRBD1,TGTGCCACCAGCAGGTATGGGACAGGGAGCTCCTACGAGCAGTACTTC,CATSRYGTGSSYEQYF
TRBJ2-1,TRBV20-1,-,TRBD2,TGCAGTGCTAGAGACGAAACGAGACTAGCGGGGAGCAATGAGCAGTTCTTC,CSARDETRLAGSNEQFF
TRBJ2-7,TRBV10-3,few,-,TGTGCCATCAGTGCAGGGGTCGAGCAGTACTTC,CAISAGVEQYF
TRBJ2-3,TRBV20-1,few,TRBD2,TGCAGTGCTAGATCTAGCGGGACTACTACAGATACGCAGTATTTT,CSARSSGTTTDTQYF
TRBJ2-3,TRBV7-2,many,TRBD1,TGTGCCAGCAGCCAGACAGGGATGGGCACAGATACGCAGTATTTT,CASSQTGMGTDTQYF
TRBJ1-5,TRBV2,few,-,TGTGCCTCCCGAACAGGGTTCAATCAGCCCCAGCATTTT,CASRTGFNQPQHF
TRBJ2-3,TRBV2,-,TRBD2,TGTGCCAGCAGTCGAGGACTAGCAGTGTCAGATACGCAGTATTTT,CASSRGLAVSDTQYF
TRBJ2-7,TRBV18,-,TRBD1,TGTGCCAGCTCCTACGGACAGGGCGGTATATACGAGCAGTACTTC,CASSYGQGGIYEQYF
TRBJ2-7,TRBV27,-,TRBD1,TGTGCCAGCAGTTTTTATCCTGACAGGGGGAGGTACGAGAAGTACTTC,CASSFYPDRGRYEKYF
TRBJ2-1,TRBV18,-,-,TGTGCCAGCTCACCGGGAGGTTGGCAGGGGTCAAACAATGAGCAGTTCTTC,CASSPGGWQGSNNEQFF
TRBJ2-5,TRBV3-1,-,-,TGTGCCAGCAGCCAGATGACTGGACAAGAGACCCAGTACTTC,CASSQMTGQETQYF
TRBJ1-5,TRBV12-3/TRBV12-4,few,-,TGTGCCAGCAGTTTAGGCAGGCCTACCTATCAGCCCCAGCATTTT,CASSLGRPTYQPQHF
TRBJ2-3,TRBV7-9,-,-,TGTGCCAGCAGCCCCAGCGGCAGCCTCTACACAGGTACGCAGTATTTT,CASSPSGSLYTGTQYF
TRBJ2-7,TRBV15,few,-,TGTGCCACCAGCAGAGAACGGGGAGCAGCCTACGAGCAGTACTTC,CATSRERGAAYEQYF
TRBJ1-2,TRBV9,few,-,TGTGCCAGCAGCGTAGAGGAGATATCAGGCTATGGCTACACCTTC,CASSVEEISGYGYTF
TRBJ2-1,TRBV7-2,-,-,TGTGCCAGCAGCAAAGGAGAAGCGGCCAGCTCCTACAATGAGCAGTTCTTC,CASSKGEAASSYNEQFF
TRBJ2-7,TRBV9,few,TRBD1,TGTGCCAGCAGCGTAGCGGACAGGGGCTCCTACGAGCAGTACTTC,CASSVADRGSYEQYF
TRBJ2-1,TRBV10-3,-,TRBD2,TGTGCCATCAGTGAGATCGGGACTAGGAGAGAGCAGTTCTTC,CAISEIGTRREQFF
TRBJ2-3,TRBV7-9,few,-,TGTGCCAGCAGCGGTGAAGGGGAAAGCACAGATACGCAGTATTTT,CASSGEGESTDTQYF
TRBJ1-4,TRBV4-1,few,-,TGCGCCAGCAGCCACATGGGATATGCAACTAATGAAAAACTGTTTTTT,CASSHMGYATNEKLFF
TRBJ2-1,TRBV6-1,few,-,TGTGCCAGCAGTGGGGGAAGCGGCCCCTACAATGAGCAGTTCTTC,CASSGGSGPYNEQFF
TRBJ2-7,TRBV30,-,-,TGTGCCTGGAGAAAGAGTGTCTACGAGCAGTACTTC,CAWRKSVYEQYF